Listed below are T cell receptor beta chains from one sample, sequenced in a study of CD8 T cells in ankylosing spondylitis. From the 5' RACE reads, TCRdb called clonotypes with MiXCR, one entry per CDR3 protein. The sample shows more than 150,000 distinct CDR3 sequences, over 10% of them seen only once. Source material: blood, either unsorted or a sorted T cell fraction (not recorded which). These receptor sequences come from a male donor with ankylosing spondylitis or in good health (not recorded which). CDR3s include the opening cysteine and the closing phenylalanine or tryptophan. The D gene is left open where the match is weak. Some rows mark clone size as missing; the rest say once, few, many or name a class of expanded clone.

d_call	v_call	j_call	clone_size	cdr3_nt	cdr3_aa
NA	TRBV5-1	TRBJ2-1	NA	TGCGCCAGCAGCGCCCATCTCGGGGGGCTGAGCTCCTACAATGAGCAGTTCTTC	CASSAHLGGLSSYNEQFF
NA	TRBV11-2	TRBJ2-2	many	TGTGCCAGCAGCTTACTTTCTGGGTACGGGGAGCTGTTTTTT	CASSLLSGYGELFF
NA	TRBV27	TRBJ2-7	many	TGTGCCAGCAGTTTAAGGGGGGGCTCCTACGAGCAGTACTTC	CASSLRGGSYEQYF
NA	TRBV7-9	TRBJ2-7	many	TGTGCCAGCAGCTTAGGCGGAAGACCTTACGAGCAGTACTTC	CASSLGGRPYEQYF
TRBD1	TRBV5-6	TRBJ2-3	few	TGTGCCAGCAGCTCCCCCCCCACCCTTGGGACCGGGACAGGGGGCACAGATACGCAGTATTTT	CASSSPPTLGTGTGGTDTQYF
NA	TRBV11-2	TRBJ2-1	few	TGTGCCAGCAGCTTAGAAGTGGGGGGATCCTACAATGAGCAGTTCTTC	CASSLEVGGSYNEQFF
TRBD1	TRBV6-1	TRBJ1-5	NA	TGTGCCAGCAGTGAGACAGGGTTTAGCAATCAGCCCCAGCATTTT	CASSETGFSNQPQHF
TRBD2	TRBV29-1	TRBJ2-3	many	TGCAGCACCCGACTAGCGGGGATTGATACGCAGTATTTT	CSTRLAGIDTQYF
TRBD2	TRBV20-1	TRBJ2-1	NA	TGCAGTGCCACTAGCGATCCCCTCGGGGAGCAGTTCTTC	CSATSDPLGEQFF
NA	TRBV30	TRBJ1-1	NA	TGTGCCTGGAGTGTGGGAGAGAACACTGAAGCTTTCTTT	CAWSVGENTEAFF